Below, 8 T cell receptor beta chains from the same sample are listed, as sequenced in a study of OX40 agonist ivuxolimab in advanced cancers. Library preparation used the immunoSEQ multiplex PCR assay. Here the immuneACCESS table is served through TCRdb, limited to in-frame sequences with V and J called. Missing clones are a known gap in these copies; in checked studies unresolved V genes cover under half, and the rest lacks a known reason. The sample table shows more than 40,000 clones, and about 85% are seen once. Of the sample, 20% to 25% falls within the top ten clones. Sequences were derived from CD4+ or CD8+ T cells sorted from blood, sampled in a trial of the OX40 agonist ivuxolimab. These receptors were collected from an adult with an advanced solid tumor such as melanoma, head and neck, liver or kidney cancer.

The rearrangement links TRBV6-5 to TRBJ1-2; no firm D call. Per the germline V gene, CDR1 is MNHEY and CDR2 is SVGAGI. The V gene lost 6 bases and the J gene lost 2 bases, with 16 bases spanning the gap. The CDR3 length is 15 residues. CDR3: CASSYTTIINYGYTF. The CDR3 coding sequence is TGTGCCAGCAGCTACACCACAATAATCAACTATGGCTACACCTTC.

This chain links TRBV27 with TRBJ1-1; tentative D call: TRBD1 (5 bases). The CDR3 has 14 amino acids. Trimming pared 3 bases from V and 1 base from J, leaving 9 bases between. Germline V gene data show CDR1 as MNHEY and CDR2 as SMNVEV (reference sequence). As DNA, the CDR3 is TGTGCCAGCAGTTTGGCGCAGGGGAACACTGAAGCTTTCTTT. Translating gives CASSLAQGNTEAFF.

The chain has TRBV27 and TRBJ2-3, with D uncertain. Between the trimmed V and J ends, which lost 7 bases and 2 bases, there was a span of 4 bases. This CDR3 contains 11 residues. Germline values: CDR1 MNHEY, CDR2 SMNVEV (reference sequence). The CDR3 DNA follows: TGTGCCAGCATCCACACAGATACGCAGTATTTT. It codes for CASIHTDTQYF.

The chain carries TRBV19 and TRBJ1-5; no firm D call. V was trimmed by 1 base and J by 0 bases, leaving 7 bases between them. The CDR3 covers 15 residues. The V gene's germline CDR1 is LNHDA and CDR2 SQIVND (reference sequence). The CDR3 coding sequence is TGTGCCAGTAGTATAGCAACGGATAGCAATCAGCCCCAGCATTTT. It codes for CASSIATDSNQPQHF. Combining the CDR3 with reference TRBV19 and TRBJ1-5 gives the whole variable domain DGGITQSPKYLFRKEGQNVTLSCEQNLNHDAMYWYRQDPGQGLRLIYYSQIVNDFQKGDIAEGYSVSREKKESFPLTVTSAQKNPTAFYLCASSIATDSNQPQHFGDGTRLSIL.

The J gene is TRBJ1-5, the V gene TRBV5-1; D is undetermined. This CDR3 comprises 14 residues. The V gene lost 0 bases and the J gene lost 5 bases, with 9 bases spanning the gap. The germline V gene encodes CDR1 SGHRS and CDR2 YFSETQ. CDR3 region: CASSLGESHQPQHF. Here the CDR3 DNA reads TGCGCCAGCAGCTTGGGGGAGTCCCATCAGCCCCAGCATTTT.

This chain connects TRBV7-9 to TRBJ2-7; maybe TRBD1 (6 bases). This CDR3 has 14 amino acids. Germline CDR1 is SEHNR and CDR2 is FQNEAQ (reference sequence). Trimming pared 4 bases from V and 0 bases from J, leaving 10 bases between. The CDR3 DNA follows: TGTGCCAGCAGCTCCATGGACAGCTCCTACGAGCAGTACTTC. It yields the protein CASSSMDSSYEQYF. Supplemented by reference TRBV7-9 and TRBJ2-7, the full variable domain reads DTGVSQNPRHKITKRGQNVTFRCDPISEHNRLYWYRQTLGQGPEFLTYFQNEAQLEKSRLLSDRFSAERPKGSFSTLEIQRTEQGDSAMYLCASSSMDSSYEQYFGPGTRLTVT.

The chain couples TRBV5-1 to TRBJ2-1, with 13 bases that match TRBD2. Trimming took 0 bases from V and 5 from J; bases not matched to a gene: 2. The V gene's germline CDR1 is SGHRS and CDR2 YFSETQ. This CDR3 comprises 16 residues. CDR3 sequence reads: CASSLGLAGGNNEQFF. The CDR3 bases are TGCGCCAGCAGCTTGGGACTAGCGGGAGGTAACAATGAGCAGTTCTTC.

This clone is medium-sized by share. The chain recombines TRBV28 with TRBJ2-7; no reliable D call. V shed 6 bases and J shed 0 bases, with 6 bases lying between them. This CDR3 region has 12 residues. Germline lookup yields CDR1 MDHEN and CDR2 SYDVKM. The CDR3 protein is CASSLSSYEQYF. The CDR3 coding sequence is TGTGCCAGCAGCCTTAGCTCCTACGAGCAGTACTTC.